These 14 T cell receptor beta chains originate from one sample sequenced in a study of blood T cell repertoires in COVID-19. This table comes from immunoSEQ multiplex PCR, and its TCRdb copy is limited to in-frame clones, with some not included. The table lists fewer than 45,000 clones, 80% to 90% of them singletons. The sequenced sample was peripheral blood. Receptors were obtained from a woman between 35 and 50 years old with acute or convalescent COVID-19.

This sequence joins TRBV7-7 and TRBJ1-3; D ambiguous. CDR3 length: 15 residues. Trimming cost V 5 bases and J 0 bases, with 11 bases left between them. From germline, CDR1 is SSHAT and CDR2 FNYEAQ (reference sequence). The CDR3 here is CASSPTPNSGNTIYF. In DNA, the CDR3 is TGTGCCAGCAGCCCGACACCCAACTCTGGAAACACCATATATTTT.

The CDR3 region has the DNA TGTGCCAGCAGTTGGGACTCCAGCTCCTACAATGAGCAGTTCTTC. Residues: CASSWDSSSYNEQFF. This chain uses TRBV28 with TRBJ2-1, with a possible D match to TRBD2 (6 bases). CDR1 is MDHEN, CDR2 SYDVKM, per germline. Trimming removed 4 bases from V and 0 bases from J, with 10 bases in between. The CDR3 loop spans 15 amino acids.

CDR3 residues: CASSPGTSTDTQYF. The CDR3 DNA follows: TGTGCCAGCAGCCCGGGGACTAGCACAGATACGCAGTATTTT. The chain has TRBV3-1 (or the pseudogene TRBV3-2) and TRBJ2-3, with D perhaps matching TRBD2 (6 bases). CDR1 and CDR2 from the germline V gene are LGHDT and YNNKEL (reference sequence). The V end lost 4 bases, the J end lost 0 bases, and 8 bases lay between the germline ends. The CDR3 has 14 residues.

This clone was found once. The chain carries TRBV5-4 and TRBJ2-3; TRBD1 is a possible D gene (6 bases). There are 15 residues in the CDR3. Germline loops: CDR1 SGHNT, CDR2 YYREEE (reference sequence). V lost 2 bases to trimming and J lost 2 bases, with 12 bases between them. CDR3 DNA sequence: TGTGCCAGCAGCTTATACAGGGACCTCACAGATACGCAGTATTTT. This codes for CASSLYRDLTDTQYF.

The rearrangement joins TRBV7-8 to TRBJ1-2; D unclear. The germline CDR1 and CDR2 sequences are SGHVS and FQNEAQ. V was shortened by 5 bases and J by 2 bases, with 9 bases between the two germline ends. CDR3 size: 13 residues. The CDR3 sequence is CASSITQNYGYTF. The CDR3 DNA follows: TGTGCCAGCAGCATAACACAGAACTATGGCTACACCTTC.

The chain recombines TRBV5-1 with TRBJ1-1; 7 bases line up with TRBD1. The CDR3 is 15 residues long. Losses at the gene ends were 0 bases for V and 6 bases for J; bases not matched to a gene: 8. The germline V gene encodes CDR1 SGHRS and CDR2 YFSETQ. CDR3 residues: CASSLEAGGPAEAFF. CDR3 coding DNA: TGCGCCAGCAGCTTGGAGGCAGGGGGACCGGCTGAAGCTTTCTTT. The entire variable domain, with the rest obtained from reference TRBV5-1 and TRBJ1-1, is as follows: KAGVTQTPRYLIKTRGQQVTLSCSPISGHRSVSWYQQTPGQGLQFLFEYFSETQRNKGNFPGRFSGRQFSNSRSEMNVSTLELGDSALYLCASSLEAGGPAEAFFGQGTRLTVV.

CDR3 amino acids: CASSLAGRGLLNEQFF. CDR3 DNA: TGCGCCAGCAGCTTGGCCGGCAGGGGGCTGCTCAATGAGCAGTTCTTC. The J gene is TRBJ2-1, the V gene TRBV5-1, with 8 bases identical to TRBD1. Germline V gives CDR1 SGHRS, CDR2 YFSETQ. Trimming took 0 bases from V and 6 from J; bases not matched to a gene: 8. CDR3 size: 16 residues.

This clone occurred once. CDR3 DNA sequence: TGTGCCAGCAGCTTAAGGGGACAGTCCGACACTGAAGCTTTCTTT. Its protein product is CASSLRGQSDTEAFF. The rearrangement links TRBV7-8 to TRBJ1-1; TRBD1 aligns across 7 bases. The V and J ends lost 2 bases and 3 bases, in that order; junction bases with no gene match: 6. The CDR3 consists of 15 residues. Germline CDR1 is SGHVS and CDR2 is FQNEAQ.

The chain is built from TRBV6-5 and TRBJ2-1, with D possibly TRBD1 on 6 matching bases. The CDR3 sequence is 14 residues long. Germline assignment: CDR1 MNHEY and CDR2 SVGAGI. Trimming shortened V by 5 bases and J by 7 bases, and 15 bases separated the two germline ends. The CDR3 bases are TGTGCCAGCAGTCCCCGACTACAGGGAAATGAGCAGTTCTTC. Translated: CASSPRLQGNEQFF.

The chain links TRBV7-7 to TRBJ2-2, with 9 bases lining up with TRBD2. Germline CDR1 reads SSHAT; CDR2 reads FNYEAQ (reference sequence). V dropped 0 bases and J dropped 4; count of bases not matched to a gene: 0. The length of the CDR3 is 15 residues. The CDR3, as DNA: TGTGCCAGCAGCTTAGCTAGCGGGGGCACCGGGGAGCTGTTTTTT. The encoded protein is CASSLASGGTGELFF.

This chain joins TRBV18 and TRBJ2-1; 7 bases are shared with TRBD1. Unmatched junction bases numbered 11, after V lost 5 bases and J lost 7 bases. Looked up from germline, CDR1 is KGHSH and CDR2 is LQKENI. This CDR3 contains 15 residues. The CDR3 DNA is TGTGCCAGCTCAGAGGAACCAGGGGGTAAAAATGAGCAGTTCTTC. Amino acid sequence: CASSEEPGGKNEQFF.

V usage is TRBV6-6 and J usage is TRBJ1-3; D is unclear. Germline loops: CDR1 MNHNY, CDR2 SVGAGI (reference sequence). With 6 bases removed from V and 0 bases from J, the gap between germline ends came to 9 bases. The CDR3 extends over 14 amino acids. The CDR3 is CASRPQSSGNTIYF. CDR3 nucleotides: TGTGCCAGCAGGCCACAGAGCTCTGGAAACACCATATATTTT.

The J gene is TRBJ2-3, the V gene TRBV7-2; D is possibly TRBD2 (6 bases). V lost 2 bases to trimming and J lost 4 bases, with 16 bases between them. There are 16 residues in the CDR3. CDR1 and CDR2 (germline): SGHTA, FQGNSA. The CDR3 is CASSLNQRVSADTQYF. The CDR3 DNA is TGTGCCAGCAGCTTAAACCAGCGGGTTAGCGCAGATACGCAGTATTTT.

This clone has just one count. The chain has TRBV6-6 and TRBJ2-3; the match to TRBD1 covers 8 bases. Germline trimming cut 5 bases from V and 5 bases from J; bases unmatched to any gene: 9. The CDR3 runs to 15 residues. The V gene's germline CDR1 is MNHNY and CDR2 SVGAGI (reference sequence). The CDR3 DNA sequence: TGTGCCAGCAGTCGGGACAGGCCCGCCCAAGATACGCAGTATTTT. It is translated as CASSRDRPAQDTQYF.